Presented here are 5 T cell receptor beta chains from one specimen sequenced in a study of shared T cell receptors in the human thymus. Assay: immunoSEQ multiplex PCR; the TCRdb copy retains only in-frame clones and omits some. The repertoire holds about 380,000 clones, with approximately 95% as singletons. Sequences were obtained from thymocytes. These receptors originate from a human donor.

The V gene is TRBV14, the J gene TRBJ1-4; D gene unclear. CDR1 SGHDN and CDR2 FVKESK come from the germline V gene. V dropped 5 bases and J dropped 5 bases, with 15 bases sitting between them. The CDR3 runs 15 residues. CDR3 residues: CASSSVEGANEKLFF. For the CDR3, the DNA is TGTGCCAGCAGCTCGGTTGAGGGCGCGAATGAAAAACTGTTTTTT.

The chain couples TRBV7-9 to TRBJ2-7, with a tentative D call TRBD2 (5 bases). The germline V and J ends were trimmed by 5 bases and 6 bases, with 17 bases remaining between them. The CDR3 totals 14 residues. Germline CDR1 and CDR2: SEHNR and FQNEAQ (reference sequence). CDR3 loop: CASSPTRGPLEQYF. CDR3 DNA: TGTGCCAGCAGCCCGACCCGAGGGCCACTCGAGCAGTACTTC.

The chain recombines TRBV9 with TRBJ2-5, with 8 bases matching TRBD2. The CDR3 runs to 16 residues. V shed 0 bases and J 2 bases; nucleotides not matched to a gene: 6. CDR1 and CDR2 (germline): SGDLS, YYNGEE. In nucleotides, the CDR3 is TGTGCCAGCAGCGTAGCTCAAACTAGCGGACAAGAGACCCAGTACTTC. Translated: CASSVAQTSGQETQYF. The entire variable domain, with the rest obtained from reference TRBV9 and TRBJ2-5, is as follows: DSGVTQTPKHLITATGQRVTLRCSPRSGDLSVYWYQQSLDQGLQFLIQYYNGEERAKGNILERFSAQQFPDLHSELNLSSLELGDSALYFCASSVAQTSGQETQYFGPGTRLLVL.

The chain is built from TRBV4-3 and TRBJ2-1; perhaps TRBD2 as D (6 bases). Germline lookup yields CDR1 LGHNA and CDR2 YSLEER. V was shortened by 2 bases and J by 7 bases, with 12 bases between the two germline ends. There are 14 residues in the CDR3. In nucleotides, the CDR3 is TGCGCCAGCAGCCAATTCGACGGAGGGAATGAGCAGTTCTTC. Amino acids: CASSQFDGGNEQFF.

This clone was counted once. This chain joins TRBV7-6 and TRBJ2-1, with D possibly being TRBD2 (5 bases). Trimming took off 5 bases at V and 1 base at J, with 12 bases between the two ends. This CDR3 is 15 amino acids long. Germline loops: CDR1 SGHVS, CDR2 FNYEAQ. CDR3 in amino acids: CASSPGGESYNEQFF. In DNA form, the CDR3 reads TGTGCCAGCAGCCCCGGTGGGGAGTCCTACAATGAGCAGTTCTTC. Variable domain in full (rest from reference TRBV7-6 and TRBJ2-1): GAGVSQSPRYKVTKRGQDVALRCDPISGHVSLYWYRQALGQGPEFLTYFNYEAQQDKSGLPNDRFSAERPEGSISTLTIQRTEQRDSAMYRCASSPGGESYNEQFFGPGTRLTVL.